The rows below give T cell receptor beta chains drawn from one sample of a study of T-cell memory formation after mild COVID-19. TCRdb re-analysed the 5' RACE reads in MiXCR, keeping a single row per CDR3 protein. Of under 300,000 distinct CDR3 sequences in the sample, around 8% were seen once. Source material: PBMCs or a T cell subset sorted from them (not recorded which). These receptors originate from a young man who had mild COVID-19 (a few samples of this study predate the infection). Cell type and time point are not known. Both conserved end residues are part of each CDR3. The D gene is left open where the match is weak. Clone size, where shown, is once, few, many, or a class for clones that have expanded.

clone_size j_call v_call d_call cdr3_aa cdr3_nt
NA TRBJ2-5 TRBV20-1 NA CSAPGLDETQYF TGCAGTGCTCCTGGACTGGATGAGACCCAGTACTTC
few TRBJ1-1 TRBV6-5 TRBD1 CASSSAGTGGLTEAFF TGTGCCAGCAGTTCCGCCGGGACAGGGGGCCTTACTGAAGCTTTCTTT
many TRBJ2-1 TRBV20-1 NA CSARRREQFF TGCAGTGCTAGACGAAGGGAGCAGTTCTTC
few TRBJ2-6 TRBV2 NA CASFLQISGANVLTF TGTGCCAGCTTTCTACAGATCTCTGGGGCCAACGTCCTGACTTTC
few TRBJ2-3 TRBV27 TRBD2 CASTKRGLAADTQYF TGTGCCAGCACCAAAAGGGGACTAGCGGCAGATACGCAGTATTTT
few TRBJ2-3 TRBV4-3 TRBD2 CASSQDRASGVSNTQYF TGCGCCAGCAGCCAAGATCGAGCTAGCGGGGTATCCAATACGCAGTATTTT
many TRBJ2-4 TRBV5-4 NA CASSLGTENIQYF TGTGCCAGCAGCCTCGGGACGGAAAACATTCAGTACTTC
few TRBJ2-1 TRBV9 TRBD2 CASSLLAGFGEQFF TGTGCCAGCAGCCTGCTAGCGGGCTTCGGTGAGCAGTTCTTC
NA TRBJ2-5 TRBV4-2 TRBD2 CASSLLTSGGQETQYF TGTGCCAGCAGCCTTTTGACTAGCGGGGGGCAAGAGACCCAGTACTTC
NA TRBJ1-6 TRBV6-6 NA CASSQFGGGESPLHF TGTGCCAGCAGTCAATTTGGTGGCGGAGAGTCACCCCTCCACTTT
NA TRBJ2-4 TRBV5-1 NA CASSRTEGAVVNIQYF TGCGCCAGCAGCCGCACGGAGGGGGCGGTGGTTAACATTCAGTACTTC
few TRBJ2-7 TRBV5-1 TRBD1 CASSWGTGPYEQYF TGCGCCAGCAGCTGGGGGACAGGACCTTACGAGCAGTACTTC
few TRBJ2-3 TRBV20-1 TRBD2 CSASQTSGVGDTQYF TGCAGTGCTAGCCAGACTAGCGGGGTTGGGGATACGCAGTATTTT
NA TRBJ2-4 TRBV28 TRBD1 CASSSSGQGENIQYF TGTGCCAGCAGTTCGTCGGGACAGGGGGAAAACATTCAGTACTTC